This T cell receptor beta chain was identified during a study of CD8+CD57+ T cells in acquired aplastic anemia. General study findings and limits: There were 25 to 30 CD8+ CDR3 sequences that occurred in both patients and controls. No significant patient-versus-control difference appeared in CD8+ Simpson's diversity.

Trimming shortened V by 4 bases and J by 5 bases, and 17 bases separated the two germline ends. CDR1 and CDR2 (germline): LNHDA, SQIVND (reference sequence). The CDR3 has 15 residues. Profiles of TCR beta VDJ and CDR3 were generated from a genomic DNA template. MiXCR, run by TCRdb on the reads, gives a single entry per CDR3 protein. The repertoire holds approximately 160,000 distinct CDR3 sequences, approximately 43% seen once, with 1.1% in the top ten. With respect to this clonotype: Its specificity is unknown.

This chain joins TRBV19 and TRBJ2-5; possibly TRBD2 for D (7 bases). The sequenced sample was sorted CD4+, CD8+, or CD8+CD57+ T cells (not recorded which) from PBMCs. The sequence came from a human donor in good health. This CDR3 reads CASSTGAEGGETQYF. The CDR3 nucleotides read TGTGCCAGTAGTACAGGGGCAGAGGGAGGGGAGACCCAGTACTTC.